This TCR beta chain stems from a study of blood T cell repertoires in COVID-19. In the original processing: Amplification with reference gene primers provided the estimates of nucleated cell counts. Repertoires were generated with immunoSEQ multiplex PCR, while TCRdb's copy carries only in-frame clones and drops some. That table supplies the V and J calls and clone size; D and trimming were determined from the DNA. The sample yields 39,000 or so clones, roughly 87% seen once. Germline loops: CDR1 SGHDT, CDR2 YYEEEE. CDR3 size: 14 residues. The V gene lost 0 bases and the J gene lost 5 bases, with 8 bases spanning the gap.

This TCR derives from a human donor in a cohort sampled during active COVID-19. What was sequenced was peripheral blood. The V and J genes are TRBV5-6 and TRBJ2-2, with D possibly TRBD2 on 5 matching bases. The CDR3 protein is CASSLGGKTGELFF. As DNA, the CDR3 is TGTGCCAGCAGCTTGGGAGGGAAGACCGGGGAGCTGTTTTTT.